The clone carrying this T cell receptor (beta chain) occurred a few times. Its antigen is not known. The record originates from a study of cytomegalovirus exposure and HLA in healthy donors. Study-wide results and caveats: What TCR beta sequences reportedly achieved was accurate prediction of HLA-A and HLA-B alleles in most subjects. Donors were assumed by presence/absence analyses to have roughly uniform sequencing depth. Information on immune exposure was restricted to one variable (CMV serostatus).

Amplification used 60 Vbeta primers and 13 Jbeta primers. Method: immunoSEQ multiplex PCR; TCRdb's copy keeps in-frame clones and lacks some. The table records 190,000 or so clones, 80% of them present only once. Sequencing was performed on PBMCs. The TCR originated in a boy younger than 18 in good health and CMV-seronegative.

This chain's CDR3 is CASSQDTPAGSYEQYF. In DNA, the CDR3 is TGCGCCAGCAGCCAAGATACGCCAGCGGGGTCCTACGAGCAGTACTTC. The V and J genes are TRBV4-1 and TRBJ2-7; the match to TRBD2 covers 7 bases. The V segment lost 0 bases and the J segment 1 base; nucleotides outside the gene matches: 6. Germline lookup yields CDR1 MGHRA and CDR2 YSYEKL. CDR3 size: 16 residues.